A selection of T cell receptor beta chains follows, all from one sample in a study of shared clonotypes between healthy human individuals. The table came from immunoSEQ multiplex PCR; TCRdb's copy has only in-frame clones and leaves some out. Among about 2,100,000 clones listed, about 92% were seen once. The sample consisted of naive CD8+ T cells from PBMCs. These receptors all stem from a man aged 18-30 years in good health. Some clones in this sample may be carry-over from other donors' samples. Both conserved end residues are part of each CDR3. Each record gives: D gene, V gene, clone size, J gene, CDR3 DNA, CDR3 protein. A D gene is named only where the DNA matches it firmly. A row's size may be missing; if present it is once, few, many or a size class.

>NA|TRBV28|NA|TRBJ2-1
TGTGCCAGCAGTTTATACCTGGGGACCCCCTACAATGAGCAGTTCTTC
CASSLYLGTPYNEQFF
>NA|TRBV7-3|NA|TRBJ2-5
TGTGCCAGCAGCTTAATTCACTCAGGGAAAGAGACCCAGTACTTC
CASSLIHSGKETQYF
>NA|TRBV9|NA|TRBJ2-2
TGTGCCAGCAGCGTGTCCTCAGTCACGCCGGACACCGGGGAGCTGTTTTTT
CASSVSSVTPDTGELFF
>NA|TRBV11-2|NA|TRBJ1-1
TGTGCCAGCAGCGCTCGGGTGGGTGAAGCTTTCTTT
CASSARVGEAFF
>TRBD2|TRBV27|NA|TRBJ2-1
TGTGCCAGCAGTTTATCGTGGGGGACTAGCGGGAGTTATGAGCAGTTCTTC
CASSLSWGTSGSYEQFF
>NA|TRBV28|NA|TRBJ2-1
TGTGCCAGCAGTCTATACAATGAGCAGTTCTTC
CASSLYNEQFF
>NA|TRBV27|NA|TRBJ2-7
TGTGCCAGCAAATCCCTATCCTACGAGCAGTACTTC
CASKSLSYEQYF
>NA|TRBV5-4|NA|TRBJ2-1
TGTGCCAGCAGCTTGAAAGGAGCGGCTGAGCAGTTCTTC
CASSLKGAAEQFF
>NA|TRBV19|NA|TRBJ1-1
TGTGCCGTCCGGGACGGCATGAACACTGAAGCTTTCTTT
CAVRDGMNTEAFF
>NA|TRBV27|NA|TRBJ2-7
TGTGCCAGCAGAAACCCCCGGGGTCCCTACGAGCAGTACTTC
CASRNPRGPYEQYF
>TRBD2|TRBV4-1|NA|TRBJ2-1
TGCGCCAGCAGCCAAGGTCTAGCGGCGGACAATGAGCAGTTCTTC
CASSQGLAADNEQFF
>TRBD2|TRBV6-5|NA|TRBJ2-7
TGTGCCAGCAGTTTTAGCGGGAGGTACGAGCAGTACTTC
CASSFSGRYEQYF
>NA|TRBV6-5|NA|TRBJ2-7
TGTGCCAGCAGTTACTCGAATTTAAACGGTTACGAGCAGTACTTC
CASSYSNLNGYEQYF
>TRBD1|TRBV6-5|NA|TRBJ2-1
TGTGCCAGCAACTCAGGGGGCGGTGAGCAGTTCTTC
CASNSGGGEQFF
>NA|TRBV1|once|TRBJ1-4
TGCACCAGCAGCTACGAAAAACTGTTTTTT
CTSSYEKLFF
>NA|TRBV7-6|NA|TRBJ2-2
TGTGCCTCAGGCGGGAGGACAGGCACCGGGGAGCTGTTTTTT
CASGGRTGTGELFF
>NA|TRBV19|NA|TRBJ1-1
TGTGCCAGTAGTATTATTAAAGACAAACCGAACACTGAAGCTTTCTTT
CASSIIKDKPNTEAFF
>NA|TRBV19|NA|TRBJ2-7
TGTGCCACCGGGGGCGGACGATACTACGAGCAGTACTTC
CATGGGRYYEQYF
>NA|TRBV9|NA|TRBJ2-5
TGTGCCAGCAGCGTGGATTTTCGGCGGGCCTGGTACCAAGAGACCCAGTACTTC
CASSVDFRRAWYQETQYF
>NA|TRBV7-9|NA|TRBJ2-7
TGTGCCAGCAGCTTAACTGCGAATCCCCTCGAGCAGTACTTC
CASSLTANPLEQYF
>TRBD1|TRBV6-5|NA|TRBJ2-7
TGTGCCAGCAGCTCCCGGACAGGAGGCTACGAGCAGTACTTC
CASSSRTGGYEQYF
>NA|TRBV29-1|few|TRBJ1-1
TGCAGCGCTTGGGTTGATGGGAACACTGAAGCTTTCTTT
CSAWVDGNTEAFF
>NA|TRBV29-1|NA|TRBJ2-7
TGCAGCGTTGAAGGGACGGACGCCGGGTACGAGCAGTACTTC
CSVEGTDAGYEQYF
>TRBD1|TRBV9|NA|TRBJ2-7
TGTGCCAGCAGCGTAAGTGGGACAGGGTCCTACGAGCAGTACTTC
CASSVSGTGSYEQYF
>NA|TRBV7-3|NA|TRBJ2-1
TGTGCCAGCAGCTTAGTTGGGGATGAGCAGTTCTTC
CASSLVGDEQFF
>NA|TRBV7-9|NA|TRBJ2-3
TGTGCCAGCAGCGCTGATTTGCCTCATACGCAGTATTTT
CASSADLPHTQYF
>NA|TRBV27|NA|TRBJ1-1
TGTGCCAGCACTGAAGGGGGGGCGGGTACTGAAGCTTTCTTT
CASTEGGAGTEAFF
>TRBD1|TRBV27|NA|TRBJ2-7
TGTGCCAGCAGTTTACGACAGGGGTCTGCCTACGAGCAGTACTTC
CASSLRQGSAYEQYF
>NA|TRBV11-1|NA|TRBJ2-3
TGTGCCAGCAGCGGTTTCGGGGTAAGCACAGATACGCAGTATTTT
CASSGFGVSTDTQYF
>NA|TRBV7-9|NA|TRBJ2-5
TGTGCCAGCAGCTTAGGGACAGGGAGGGAGCAAGAGACCCAGTACTTC
CASSLGTGREQETQYF
>NA|TRBV6-5|NA|TRBJ1-2
TGTGCCAGCACCGACGACAGCTACTATGGCTACACCTTC
CASTDDSYYGYTF
>NA|TRBV19|NA|TRBJ1-1
TGTGCCAGTAAGACAGAACACATGAACACTGAAGCTTTCTTT
CASKTEHMNTEAFF
>NA|TRBV5-4|NA|TRBJ1-1
TGTGCCGCCCTCGACGGATCGGCGAACACTGAAGCTTTCTTT
CAALDGSANTEAFF
>NA|TRBV19|once|TRBJ2-1
TGTGCCAGTAGTAGGACCCCCGGGGGTCTATACAATGAGCAGTTCTTC
CASSRTPGGLYNEQFF
>NA|TRBV4-1|NA|TRBJ2-7
TGCGCCAGCAGTCCGGAGGAAGGTGTGGCGTCCTACGAGCAGTACTTC
CASSPEEGVASYEQYF
>NA|TRBV13|NA|TRBJ1-2
TGTGCCAGCAGCTTAGGCCTAGGGGATTATGGCTACACCTTC
CASSLGLGDYGYTF
>TRBD2|TRBV4-1|NA|TRBJ2-7
TGCGCCAGCAGCCAAAAGTTTTCGGGGGGAGGGGCCTACGAGCAGTACTTC
CASSQKFSGGGAYEQYF
>NA|TRBV28|NA|TRBJ2-3
TGTGCCAGCAGTCCAGGACAAATTAGCACAGATACGCAGTATTTT
CASSPGQISTDTQYF
>TRBD2|TRBV6-5|NA|TRBJ2-5
TGTGCCAGTAGAGCGGGGGTTGAAGAGACCCAGTACTTC
CASRAGVEETQYF
>TRBD2|TRBV27|NA|TRBJ2-7
TGTGCCAGCAGTTTATCGATAGCTAGCGGCGACGAGCAGTACTTC
CASSLSIASGDEQYF
>NA|TRBV4-1|NA|TRBJ2-3
TGCGCCAGCAGCCAAGTAGCGGAGCGGCGCACAGATACGCAGTATTTT
CASSQVAERRTDTQYF
>TRBD2|TRBV7-6|NA|TRBJ2-1
TGTGCCAGCAGCTTAGGTTCTAGCGGGATGGATGAGCAGTTCTTC
CASSLGSSGMDEQFF
>NA|TRBV25-1|NA|TRBJ1-5
TGTGCCAGCAGTGAATCAGGGACTCCCAATCAGCCCCAGCATTTT
CASSESGTPNQPQHF
>NA|TRBV19|few|TRBJ2-7
TGTGCCAGTAGTATTTTTGGAAGCTTCTACGAGCAGTACTTC
CASSIFGSFYEQYF
>TRBD1|TRBV7-9|NA|TRBJ2-3
TGTGCCAGCAGCCCAGGGACAGTCAGCACAGATACGCAGTATTTT
CASSPGTVSTDTQYF
>TRBD1|TRBV7-9|NA|TRBJ2-2
TGTGCCAGCAGCTTAGAGTCTGGACAGGCGCTAATCGGGGAGCTGTTTTTT
CASSLESGQALIGELFF
>NA|TRBV4-1|NA|TRBJ2-7
TGCGCCAGCAGCCCCCGGAGCTCCTACGAGCAGTACTTC
CASSPRSSYEQYF
>TRBD2|TRBV6-7|NA|TRBJ2-1
TGTGCCAGCAGTTACGGGCTAGCGGGTTTGCCGGGCCATGAGCAGTTCTTC
CASSYGLAGLPGHEQFF
>TRBD2|TRBV9|NA|TRBJ2-7
TGTGCCAGCAGCTTGTCTAGCGGGGGCTCATCCTACGAGCAGTACTTC
CASSLSSGGSSYEQYF
>NA|TRBV7-9|NA|TRBJ1-2
TGTGCCAGCAGCTTAGGGGGAGATTATGGCTACACCTTC
CASSLGGDYGYTF
>TRBD2|TRBV7-8|NA|TRBJ2-1
TGTGCCAGCAGCTTCGCCGGGACTAGCATCAATGAGCAGTTCTTC
CASSFAGTSINEQFF
>NA|TRBV5-6|NA|TRBJ2-1
TGTGCCAGCAGCCCGGGTGCAGGGGCCAATGAGCAGTTCTTC
CASSPGAGANEQFF
>TRBD2|TRBV9|NA|TRBJ2-3
TGTGCCAGCAGCGTAGAGGGCGGGAGGCCTGATACGCAGTATTTT
CASSVEGGRPDTQYF